The sequence of this T cell receptor beta chain was determined in a study of OX40 agonist ivuxolimab in advanced cancers. About the study: A male proportion of around 86% was recorded, with mean age around 62 years and range about 20 to 85. Study results and caveats: On average, a greater number of expanded clones characterised CD8+ T cells relative to CD4+. There was clonal expansion of CD4+ and CD8+ blood T cells by week 6 at 0.1 to 3.0 mg/kg. Still undetermined is the antigen specificity of the expanded peripheral T cells.

Method: immunoSEQ multiplex PCR; TCRdb's copy keeps in-frame clones and lacks some. The sample includes around 25,000 clones, 65% to 90% seen only once; the top ten take less than 15%. The CDR3 spans 15 residues. Comments on this clone: Its antigen remains unknown.

The sample here was CD4+ or CD8+ T cells sorted from blood, taken in a trial of the OX40 agonist ivuxolimab. This receptor was obtained from an adult with an advanced solid tumor such as melanoma, head and neck, liver or kidney cancer. The chain couples TRBV21-1 to TRBJ1-5. TRBV21-1 is described as a pseudogene. In DNA, the CDR3 is TGTGCCAGCAGCAAAAGTTATAACTCCAATCAGCCCCAGCATTTT. Its translation is CASSKSYNSNQPQHF.